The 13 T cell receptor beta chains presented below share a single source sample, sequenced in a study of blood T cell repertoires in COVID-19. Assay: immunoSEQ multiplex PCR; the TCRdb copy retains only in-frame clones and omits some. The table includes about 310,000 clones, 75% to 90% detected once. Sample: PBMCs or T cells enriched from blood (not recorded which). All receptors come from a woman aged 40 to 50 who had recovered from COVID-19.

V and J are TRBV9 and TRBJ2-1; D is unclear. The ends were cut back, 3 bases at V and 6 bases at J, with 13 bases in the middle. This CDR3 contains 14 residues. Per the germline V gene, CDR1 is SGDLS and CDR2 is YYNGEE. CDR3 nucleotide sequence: TGTGCCAGCAGCGCAACGAGGAGCCCCAATGAGCAGTTCTTC. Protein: CASSATRSPNEQFF.

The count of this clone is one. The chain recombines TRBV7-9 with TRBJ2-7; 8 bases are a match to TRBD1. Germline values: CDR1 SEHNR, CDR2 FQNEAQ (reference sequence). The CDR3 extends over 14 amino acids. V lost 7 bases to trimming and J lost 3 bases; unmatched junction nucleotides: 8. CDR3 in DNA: TGTGCCAGCACCGTGGACAGGGAAGGCTACGAGCAGTACTTC. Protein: CASTVDREGYEQYF.

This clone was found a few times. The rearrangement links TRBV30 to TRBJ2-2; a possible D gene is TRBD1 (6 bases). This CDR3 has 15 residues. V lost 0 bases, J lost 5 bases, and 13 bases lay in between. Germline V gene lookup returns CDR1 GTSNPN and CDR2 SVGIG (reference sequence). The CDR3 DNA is TGTGCCTGGAGTGTACAGGGATTCGGTACCGGGGAGCTGTTTTTT. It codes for CAWSVQGFGTGELFF.

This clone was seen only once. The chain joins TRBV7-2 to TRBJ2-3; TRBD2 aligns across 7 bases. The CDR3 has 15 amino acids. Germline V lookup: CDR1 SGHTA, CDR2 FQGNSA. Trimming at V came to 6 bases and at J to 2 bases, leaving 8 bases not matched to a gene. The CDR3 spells CASRTFAGVTDTQYF. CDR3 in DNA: TGTGCCAGCAGAACCTTCGCGGGGGTCACAGATACGCAGTATTTT.

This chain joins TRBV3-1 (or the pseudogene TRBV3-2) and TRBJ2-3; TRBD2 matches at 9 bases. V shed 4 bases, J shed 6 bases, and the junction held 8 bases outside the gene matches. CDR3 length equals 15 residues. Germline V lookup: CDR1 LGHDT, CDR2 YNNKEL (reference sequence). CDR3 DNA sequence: TGTGCCAGCAGCCTAGGCGGGAGGGCCGGGGATACGCAGTATTTT. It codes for CASSLGGRAGDTQYF.

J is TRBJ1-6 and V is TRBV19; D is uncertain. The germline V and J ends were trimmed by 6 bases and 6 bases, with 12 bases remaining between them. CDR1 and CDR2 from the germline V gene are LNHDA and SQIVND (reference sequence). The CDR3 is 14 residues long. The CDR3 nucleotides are TGTGCCAGTAGCGCTTCGGGAGGTAATTCACCCCTCCACTTT. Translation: CASSASGGNSPLHF.

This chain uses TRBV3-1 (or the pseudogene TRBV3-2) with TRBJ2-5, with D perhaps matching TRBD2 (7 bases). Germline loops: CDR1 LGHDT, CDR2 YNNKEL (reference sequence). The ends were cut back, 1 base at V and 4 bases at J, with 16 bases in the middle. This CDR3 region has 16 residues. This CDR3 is CASSQVLRGLRETQYF. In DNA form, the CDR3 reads TGTGCCAGCAGCCAAGTTCTGCGGGGGCTTCGAGAGACCCAGTACTTC.

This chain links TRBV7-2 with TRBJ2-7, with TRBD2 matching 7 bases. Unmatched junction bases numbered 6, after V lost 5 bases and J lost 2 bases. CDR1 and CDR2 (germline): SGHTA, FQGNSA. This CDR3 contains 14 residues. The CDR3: CASSPGLTTYEQYF. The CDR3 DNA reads TGTGCCAGCAGCCCGGGACTAACTACCTACGAGCAGTACTTC.

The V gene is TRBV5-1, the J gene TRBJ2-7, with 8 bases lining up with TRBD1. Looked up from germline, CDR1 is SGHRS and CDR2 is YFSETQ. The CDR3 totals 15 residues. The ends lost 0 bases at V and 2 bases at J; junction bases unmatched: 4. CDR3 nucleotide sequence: TGCGCCAGCAGCTTGGTGGGGACAGGTCCCTACGAGCAGTACTTC. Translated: CASSLVGTGPYEQYF. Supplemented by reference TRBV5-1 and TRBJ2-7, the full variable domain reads KAGVTQTPRYLIKTRGQQVTLSCSPISGHRSVSWYQQTPGQGLQFLFEYFSETQRNKGNFPGRFSGRQFSNSRSEMNVSTLELGDSALYLCASSLVGTGPYEQYFGPGTRLTVT.

As DNA, the CDR3 is TGTGCCAGCAGCTCTCTCAGGGGGCTAAGAGAGACCCAGTACTTC. Translating it yields CASSSLRGLRETQYF. The chain carries TRBV28 and TRBJ2-5, with 8 bases that match TRBD1. Per the germline V gene, CDR1 is MDHEN and CDR2 is SYDVKM. The CDR3 sequence is 15 residues long. V lost 6 bases, J lost 4 bases, and 10 bases stayed unmatched.

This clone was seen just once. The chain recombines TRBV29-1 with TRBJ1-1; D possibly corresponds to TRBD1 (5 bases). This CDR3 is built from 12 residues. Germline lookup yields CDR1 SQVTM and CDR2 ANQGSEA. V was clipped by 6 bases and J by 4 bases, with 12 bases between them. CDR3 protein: CSVYQGGTEAFF. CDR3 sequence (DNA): TGCAGCGTGTACCAGGGTGGCACTGAAGCTTTCTTT.

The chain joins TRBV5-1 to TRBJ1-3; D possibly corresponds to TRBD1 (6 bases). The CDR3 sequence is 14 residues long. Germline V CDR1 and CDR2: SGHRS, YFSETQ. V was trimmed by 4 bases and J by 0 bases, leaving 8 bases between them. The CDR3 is CASSRDISGNTIYF. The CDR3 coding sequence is TGCGCCAGCAGCAGGGACATCTCTGGAAACACCATATATTTT.

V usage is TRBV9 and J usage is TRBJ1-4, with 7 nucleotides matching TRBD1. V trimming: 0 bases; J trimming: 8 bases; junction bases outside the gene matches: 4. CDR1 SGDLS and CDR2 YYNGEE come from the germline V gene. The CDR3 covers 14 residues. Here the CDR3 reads CASSVAQGQEKLFF. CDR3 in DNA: TGTGCCAGCAGCGTAGCACAGGGGCAAGAAAAACTGTTTTTT.